Below, one T cell receptor beta chain is given with its context. Its antigen is unknown. All patients were mismatch repair deficient, assessed by either PCR or immunohistochemistry. TCR sequencing covered a few patients who responded to pembrolizumab. Profiled with immunoSEQ multiplex PCR; TCRdb holds only in-frame clones, not every one. There are 120,000 or so clones in the sample; about nine tenths occur only once, and roughly 12% lies in the top ten. The CDR3 covers 16 residues. With 4 bases clipped from V and 1 base from J, the junction kept 2 bases outside the gene matches. The germline gives CDR1 MGHRA, CDR2 YSYEKL. The data stem from a study of PD-1 blockade in mismatch repair-deficient tumors. The wider study: Patients had eleven to twelve mismatch repair-deficient cancer types and were previously treated and progressing. Broader study findings: Rapid post-treatment expansion, then contraction, generally preceding radiologic response, marked tumor-resident clones.

V usage is TRBV4-1 and J usage is TRBJ2-3; the match to TRBD2 covers 13 bases. The source was peripheral blood, collected approximately 73 weeks after starting pembrolizumab. The sequence derives from an adult with mismatch repair-deficient cancer. The CDR3 DNA sequence: TGCGCCAGCAGCCGAGGGACTAGCGGGGGCACAGATACGCAGTATTTT. This translates into CASSRGTSGGTDTQYF.